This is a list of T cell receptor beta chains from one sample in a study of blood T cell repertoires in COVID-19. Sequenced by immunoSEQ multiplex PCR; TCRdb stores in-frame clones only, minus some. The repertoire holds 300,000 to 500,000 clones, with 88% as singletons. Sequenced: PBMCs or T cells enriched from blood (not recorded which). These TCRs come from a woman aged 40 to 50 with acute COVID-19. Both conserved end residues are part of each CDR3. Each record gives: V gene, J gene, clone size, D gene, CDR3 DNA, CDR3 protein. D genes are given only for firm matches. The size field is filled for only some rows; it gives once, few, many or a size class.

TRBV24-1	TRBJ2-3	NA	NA	TGTGCCACCAGTGATCACCGGCTGGGGCTGGGCTCCGGCACAGATACGCAGTATTTT	CATSDHRLGLGSGTDTQYF
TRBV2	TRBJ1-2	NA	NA	TGTGCCAGCAGTGCTGGGGCGACCGGCGGTGGCTACACCTTC	CASSAGATGGGYTF
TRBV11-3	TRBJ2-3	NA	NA	TGTGCCAGCAGCTCCGACGGGATGAGCACAGATACGCAGTATTTT	CASSSDGMSTDTQYF
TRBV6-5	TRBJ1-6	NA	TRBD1	TGTGCCAGCAGTTACGGGGGGCGGACAGGGAATTCACCCCTCCACTTT	CASSYGGRTGNSPLHF
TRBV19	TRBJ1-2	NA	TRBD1	TGTGCCAGTAGTACACGGGACAGGGCGCGCTATGGCTACACCTTC	CASSTRDRARYGYTF
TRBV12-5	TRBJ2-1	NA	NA	TGTGCTAGTGGGCCGACTTACGAGCAGTTCTTC	CASGPTYEQFF
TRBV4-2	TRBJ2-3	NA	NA	TGTGCCAGCAGCCCCCGGAGATCAACAGATACGCAGTATTTT	CASSPRRSTDTQYF
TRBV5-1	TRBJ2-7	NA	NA	TGCGCCAGCAGCGAGGGACATCTCGGCGAGCAGTACTTC	CASSEGHLGEQYF
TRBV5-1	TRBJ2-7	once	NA	TGCGCCAGCAGTCCCGCCCCAGGATACGAGCAGTACTTC	CASSPAPGYEQYF
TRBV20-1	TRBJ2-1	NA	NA	TGCAGTGCTAAACAGGGCAATGAGCAGTTCTTC	CSAKQGNEQFF
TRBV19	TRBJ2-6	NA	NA	TGTGCCAGTAGCTTGGGGCTCTCTGGGGCCAACGTCCTGACTTTC	CASSLGLSGANVLTF
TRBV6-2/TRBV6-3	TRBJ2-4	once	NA	TGTGCCAGCAGCCACGGGTTGGACCTAGACGGGAGATACATTCAGTACTTC	CASSHGLDLDGRYIQYF
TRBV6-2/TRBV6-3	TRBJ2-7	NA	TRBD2	TGTGCCAGCAGTGCAGCGGGGCCCTTTCCGTTAGGCGAGCAGTACTTC	CASSAAGPFPLGEQYF
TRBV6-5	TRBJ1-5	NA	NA	TGTGCCAGCAGGGAGGGAGGCAATCAGCCCCAGCATTTT	CASREGGNQPQHF
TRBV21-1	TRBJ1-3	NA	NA	TGTGCCAGCAGCACGGGTATTGGGAGAGGCGTGAGCTCTGGAAACACCATATATTTT	CASSTGIGRGVSSGNTIYF
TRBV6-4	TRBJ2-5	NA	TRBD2	TGTGCCAGCTCCTGGACTAGCGGGGATTCCCAAGAGACCCAGTACTTC	CASSWTSGDSQETQYF
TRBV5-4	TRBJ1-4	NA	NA	TGTGCCAGCAGCTCGGAGGCGGGGAAACTGTTTTTT	CASSSEAGKLFF
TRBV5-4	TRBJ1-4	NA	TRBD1	TGTGCCAGCAGCTCTGGGACAGGGGTGAGTGAAAAACTGTTTTTT	CASSSGTGVSEKLFF
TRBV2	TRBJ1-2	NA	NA	TGTGCCAGCAGTGGGGGCCCCTACTATGGCTACACCTTC	CASSGGPYYGYTF
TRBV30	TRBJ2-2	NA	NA	TGTGCCTGGATCCGAGGATCCACCGGGGAGCTGTTTTTT	CAWIRGSTGELFF
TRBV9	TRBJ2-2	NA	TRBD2	TGTGCCAGCAGCGTCTTCGGGACTAGCGGGGGGTCGAACACCGGGGAGCTGTTTTTT	CASSVFGTSGGSNTGELFF
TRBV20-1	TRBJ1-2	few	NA	TGCAGTGCTAGTGCAGGGGACTATGGCTACACCTTC	CSASAGDYGYTF
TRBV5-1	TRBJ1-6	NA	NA	TGCGCCAGCAGCTTAGGACGTACGGAGGTTTCACCCCTCCACTTT	CASSLGRTEVSPLHF
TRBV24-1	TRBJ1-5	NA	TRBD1	TGTGCCACCAGTGAGCACCAAACAGGGGACAGCAATCAGCCCCAGCATTTT	CATSEHQTGDSNQPQHF
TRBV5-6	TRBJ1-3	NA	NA	TGTGCCAGCAGCGGTGCTGTCAGCTCTGGAAACACCATATATTTT	CASSGAVSSGNTIYF
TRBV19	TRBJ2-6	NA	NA	TGTGCCAGTAGTATTTTGCCCAGCTCTGGGGCCAACGTCCTGACTTTC	CASSILPSSGANVLTF
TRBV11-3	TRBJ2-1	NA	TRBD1	TGTGCCAGCAGCTTAACAGGGGGCGATTACAATGAGCAGTTCTTC	CASSLTGGDYNEQFF
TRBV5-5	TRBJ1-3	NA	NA	TGTGCCAGCAACAGGGACCTTACCTCTGGAAACACCATATATTTT	CASNRDLTSGNTIYF
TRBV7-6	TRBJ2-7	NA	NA	TGTGCCAGCAGCGGATCAGGGTACCACGAGCAGTACTTC	CASSGSGYHEQYF
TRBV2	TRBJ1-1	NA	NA	TGTGCCAGCAGTCCGTTAGACAGATTGCTAAACACTGAAGCTTTCTTT	CASSPLDRLLNTEAFF
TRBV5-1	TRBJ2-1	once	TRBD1	TGCGCCAGCCGACAAGGTACGGGACAGGGGGGTCGCAATGAGCAGTTCTTC	CASRQGTGQGGRNEQFF
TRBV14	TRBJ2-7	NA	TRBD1	TGTGCCAGCAGCCAATACAGGGGCTACGAGCAGTACTTC	CASSQYRGYEQYF
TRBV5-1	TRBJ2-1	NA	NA	TGCGCCAGCAGCTCGAGCGGGAATGAGCAGTTCTTC	CASSSSGNEQFF
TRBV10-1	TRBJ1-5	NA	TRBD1	TGCGCCAGCGGGCCGACAGGGGGTATTCAGCCCCAGCATTTT	CASGPTGGIQPQHF
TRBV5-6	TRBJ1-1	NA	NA	TGTGCCAGCAGCTTGTTGGTGGCAGGCCAGACCTTCTTT	CASSLLVAGQTFF
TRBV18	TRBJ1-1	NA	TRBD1	TGTGCCAGCTCACCGCCGACAGGGGAGAACACTGAAGCTTTCTTT	CASSPPTGENTEAFF
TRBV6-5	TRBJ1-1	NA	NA	TGTGCCAGCAGTCGAGGGACTGAAGCTTTCTTT	CASSRGTEAFF
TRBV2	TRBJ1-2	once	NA	TGTGCCAGCAGTGAGACATGGAACTATGGCTACACCTTC	CASSETWNYGYTF
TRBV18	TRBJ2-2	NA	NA	TGTGCCAGCTCACCTCTTCTTGACAGCACCGGGGAGCTGTTTTTT	CASSPLLDSTGELFF
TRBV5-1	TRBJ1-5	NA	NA	TGCGCCAGCAGCCCAGGGAACAATCAGCCCCAGCATTTT	CASSPGNNQPQHF
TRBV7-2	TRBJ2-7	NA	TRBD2	TGTGCCAGCAGCGCGGGACTAGCGGGGGGTTACGAGCAGTACTTC	CASSAGLAGGYEQYF
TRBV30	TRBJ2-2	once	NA	TGTGCCTGGAGTACCCGCGACACCGGGGAGCTGTTTTTT	CAWSTRDTGELFF
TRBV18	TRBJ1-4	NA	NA	TGTGCCAGCTCACCACCGCCCCGGGGTGGAAAACTGTTTTTT	CASSPPPRGGKLFF
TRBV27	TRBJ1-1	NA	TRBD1	TGTGCCAGCAGTTTACAACCGGGACAGGGTATTGAAGCTTTCTTT	CASSLQPGQGIEAFF
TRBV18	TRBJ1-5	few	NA	TGTGCCAGCTCTTCCGGTGATCAGCCCCAGCATTTT	CASSSGDQPQHF
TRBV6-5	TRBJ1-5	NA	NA	TGTGCCAGCAGTTCCACACCGACTTATCAGCCCCAGCATTTT	CASSSTPTYQPQHF
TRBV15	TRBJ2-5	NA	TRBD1	TGTGCCACCAGCCATGACAGGGCCGGTGTCAAGAACTTC	CATSHDRAGVKNF
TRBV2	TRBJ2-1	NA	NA	TGTGCCAGCAGTGAATCCTCGGGAAGATACAATGAGCAGTTCTTC	CASSESSGRYNEQFF
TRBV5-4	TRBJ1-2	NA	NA	TGTGCCAGCAGCCGCCCAGAGGGTAATGGCTACACCTTC	CASSRPEGNGYTF
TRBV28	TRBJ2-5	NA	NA	TGTGCCAGCAGTGAGGCAGGGGGGAGAGAGACCCAGTACTTC	CASSEAGGRETQYF
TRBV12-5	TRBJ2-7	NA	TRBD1	TGTGCTAGTGGTTTGCCCGGGACAGGGGTCTACGAGCAGTACTTC	CASGLPGTGVYEQYF
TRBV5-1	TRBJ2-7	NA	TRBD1	TGCGCCAGCAGCTTCAAGTCGGGACAGGGACCCCACGAGCAGTACTTC	CASSFKSGQGPHEQYF
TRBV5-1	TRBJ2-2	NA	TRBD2	TGCGCCAGCAGCTACAGCGGGGGCAACACCGGGGAGCTGTTTTTT	CASSYSGGNTGELFF
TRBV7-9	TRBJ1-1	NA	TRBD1	TGTGCCAGCAGACCGTTTGGACAGGGATACACTGAAGCTTTCTTT	CASRPFGQGYTEAFF
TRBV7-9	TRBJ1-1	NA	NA	TGTGCCAGCAGCAGCTCCTCCTACACTGAAGCTTTCTTT	CASSSSSYTEAFF
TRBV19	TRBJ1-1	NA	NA	TGTGCCAGTCACAGGGCCACTGAAGCTTTCTTT	CASHRATEAFF
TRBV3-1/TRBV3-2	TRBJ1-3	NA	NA	TGTGCCAGCAGCCAGTTGGGATACGGACTGGCTTTT	CASSQLGYGLAF
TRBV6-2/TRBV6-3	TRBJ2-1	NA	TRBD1	TGTGCCAGCAGTTACTCGAAGGGGGCGGGCTACAATGAGCAGTTCTTC	CASSYSKGAGYNEQFF
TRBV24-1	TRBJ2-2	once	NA	TGTGCCACCAGTGATTTAGCGGACACCGGGGAGCTGTTTTTT	CATSDLADTGELFF
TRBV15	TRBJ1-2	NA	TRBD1	TGTGCCACCAGCAGAGAACAGGGGGCTCACTATGGCTACACCTTC	CATSREQGAHYGYTF